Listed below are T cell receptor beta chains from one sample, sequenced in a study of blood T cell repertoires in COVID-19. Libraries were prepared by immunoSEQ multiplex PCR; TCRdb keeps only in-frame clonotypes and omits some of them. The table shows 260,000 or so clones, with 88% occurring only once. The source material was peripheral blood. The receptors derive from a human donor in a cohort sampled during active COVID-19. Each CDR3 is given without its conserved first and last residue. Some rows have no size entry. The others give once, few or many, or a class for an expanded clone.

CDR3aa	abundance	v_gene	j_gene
ASGSTGGPHNEQF	-	TRBV27	TRBJ2-1
ASSLDWQGVNTGELF	-	TRBV5-1	TRBJ2-2
ASRQGHSYEQY	-	TRBV7-2	TRBJ2-7
ASTVQGHTEAF	few	TRBV2	TRBJ1-1
ASSVVQGSTGELF	-	TRBV9	TRBJ2-2
ATSREVLPGKVGEKLF	-	TRBV15	TRBJ1-4
ASSSAGGRYT	-	TRBV5-6	TRBJ1-2
ASSLLGGSGIYGYT	-	TRBV28	TRBJ1-2
ASSFGGSFYEQY	-	TRBV28	TRBJ2-7
ASSLAGGSSYEQY	few	TRBV5-4	TRBJ2-7
ASSAYREAF	-	TRBV12-3/TRBV12-4	TRBJ1-1
ASKRGQGAEGYT	-	TRBV6-4	TRBJ1-2
ASRSGGRGTEAF	-	TRBV3-1/TRBV3-2	TRBJ1-1
ASSPNPVYSYEQY	once	TRBV9	TRBJ2-7
ASSLQGQNYGYT	once	TRBV5-1	TRBJ1-2
ASSQATYSGKLF	-	TRBV3-1/TRBV3-2	TRBJ1-4
ASRLRGVNTGELF	-	TRBV2	TRBJ2-2
ASSPGQLHVNEQY	-	TRBV18	TRBJ2-7
ASSSGSLQETQY	-	TRBV6-5	TRBJ2-5
SVEDPGESYEQY	-	TRBV29-1	TRBJ2-7
ASSLSSTSNQPQH	-	TRBV7-2	TRBJ1-5
ASSIEGSITGELF	-	TRBV19	TRBJ2-2
ATNQGQGVNQPQH	-	TRBV19	TRBJ1-5
ASGHPGQGIGSYEQY	-	TRBV4-1	TRBJ2-7
ASSQDSTRLAGRIYEQY	-	TRBV4-3	TRBJ2-7
ASSLQPGSNYGYT	-	TRBV27	TRBJ1-2
ASRRVGYGYT	-	TRBV6-5	TRBJ1-2
ATSDLRTGMAEAF	-	TRBV24-1	TRBJ1-1
ASSVLTGGNSPLH	-	TRBV14	TRBJ1-6
ASSMTTSGSSDTQY	-	TRBV5-1	TRBJ2-3
ASSLVGSGGAAKNIQY	-	TRBV7-2	TRBJ2-4
ASSSDTSYGYT	-	TRBV7-2	TRBJ1-2
ASSILAGEQY	-	TRBV19	TRBJ2-7
ASSQDLLAGGSYEQY	-	TRBV4-1	TRBJ2-7
ASSTRETQY	-	TRBV28	TRBJ2-5
ASSLTSGEQY	-	TRBV12-3/TRBV12-4	TRBJ2-7
ASAKGGVPFETQY	-	TRBV5-4	TRBJ2-5
ASSLHSRGYGYT	-	TRBV5-1	TRBJ1-2
ASSSGAGRF	-	TRBV19	TRBJ2-1
ASSESGVGYT	once	TRBV25-1	TRBJ1-2
ASSYGGGDGYT	-	TRBV6-2/TRBV6-3	TRBJ1-2
ASSEGTSSYNEQF	-	TRBV4-2	TRBJ2-1
ASSAGTNYNEQF	-	TRBV9	TRBJ2-1
ASSELGVSEKLF	-	TRBV6-1	TRBJ1-4